This record covers a single TCR beta chain. The sample holds one count of this clone. Its antigen is still unknown. No qualities accompany the bases; no much larger clone lies one base away. In total, approximately 700 healthy bone marrow donors made up the cohort. At the time of sampling, all cohort members were nominally healthy, though unrecorded immune exposures were likely present. The donor was CMV seropositive and belonged to the group of a few hundred seropositive cohort members. Each donor provided a peripheral blood sample, and peripheral blood mononuclear cells were used for TCR beta sequencing. Genomic DNA extraction from the blood cell samples was performed with the Qiagen DNeasy Blood Extraction Kit. This sample was included in a study of cytomegalovirus exposure and HLA in healthy donors (dated by TCRdb to about 2017). For the study in its entirety: In an earlier analysis of under 600 of the donors, under 300 Gb of sequence data and about 110 million unique TCR beta sequences from 180 million or so T cells were reported. Roughly 320 gigabases of sequencing data and roughly 80 million unique TCR sequences made up an early release that covered 640 HLA-typed donors. Among the approximately 430 genotyped donors, approximately 76% belonged to the genetic ancestry cluster associated with self-reported Caucasian donors. The study aimed to test whether signatures of past pathogen exposure could be identified by cataloging public T cell receptors. The study profiled the T cell repertoires of hundreds of subjects by immunosequencing and related them to cytomegalovirus serostatus. Along with the roughly 700-subject first cohort, a separate validation cohort of roughly 110 different subjects was used. To predict cytomegalovirus infection status, the study brought together high-throughput TCR immunosequencing, statistical association of individual TCRs with disease status, and machine learning. In a later analysis, previously published TCR beta repertoires from roughly 710 donors were re-analyzed and high-resolution HLA genotyping was added so that TCR occurrence patterns could be studied. The later analysis used no new phenotypic data to find candidate immune exposures, relying instead on TCR beta sequences and their occurrence across donors. An earlier analysis of approximately 640 of the donors applied high-throughput TCR beta sequencing to assess whether each TCR beta V gene segment acted as functional or pseudogenic. Donor age, sex, ethnicity and CMV serostatus were compiled together with the repertoire data. A later genetic analysis used genome-wide SNP genotypes for about three fifths of the 666 donors, treating that subset as a discovery cohort. All discovery cohort repertoires had been generated using a single sequencing platform. HLA typing included class I and class II loci at four-digit resolution. Typing coverage differed by locus: A, B, C, DRB1 and DQB1 were typed in roughly 629-630 donors, DQA1 in about 500, DPA1 in some 570, and DPB1 in 400 to 480. Four to six DR-DQ haplotypes were handled as single units for association and clustering, since linkage in the cohort was strong. Among about 370 genotyped donors of the cohort, an average of around 250,000 unique TCR beta nucleotide sequences was sequenced per donor, of which about 18% were non-productive. General findings and caveats noted by the study authors: In both the original and validation cohorts, the classifier was reported to diagnose cytomegalovirus status with high specificity and sensitivity. An earlier analysis of approximately 530 of the donors showed that most TCR beta V segments appeared in productive rearrangements either about 87% or about 30% of the time, which broadly matched IMGT annotations. Several of the top co-occurrence clusters appeared to be linked to parvovirus B19, influenza, CMV and Epstein-Barr virus, according to a later analysis. The 87-base-pair reads could not distinguish some IMGT-functional V segments, including TRBV6-2 and TRBV6-3, so those segments were excluded. At a false discovery rate of 0.05, a later analysis linked 16,951 TCR beta sequences to specific HLA alleles. Only TCR beta chains were sequenced in this cohort, and the absence of alpha or paired-chain data limited detectable features. The study listed approximately 160 TCR beta chains as associated with cytomegalovirus. A later genetic analysis associated a missense DCLRE1C variant with V-gene and J-gene trimming of TCR beta chains, and an independent cohort replicated the association. A later analysis found that HLA-associated TCR beta chains were more clonally expanded and had lower generation probabilities than equally common non-associated chains. The only immune exposure information available for the cohort was CMV serostatus. A later analysis found that TCR association rates varied across HLA loci, with DRB1 alleles showing the most associated TCRs and HLA-C alleles the fewest. Most TCR sequences were seen in very few donors, while some public TCRs were found in many individuals. Correlated functional status among segregating V segments might reflect linkage disequilibrium, but an unknown experimental factor could not be ruled out. A cluster of highly shared sequence variants was judged likely to represent a technical artifact of the sequencing pipeline. HLA typing was unavailable for some donors at each locus, so association tests used only the typed subset. A further reported finding was that TCR beta sequences accurately predicted the HLA-A and HLA-B alleles for most subjects in the first cohort. A later genetic analysis reported fewer N-insertions in productive TCRs among donors in an Asian-associated ancestry cluster than the roughly 640-donor mean. Roughly uniform sequencing depth across donors was assumed in presence/absence analyses, although this assumption may not hold. Because counts were too low, about 18 rarely observed V segments, including chromosome 9 orphons, were left out of the earlier analysis of approximately 500 of the donors. Strong co-occurrence of HLA alleles, especially DR and DQ, made assigning TCR associations to individual alleles difficult. In vitro tests confirmed that a few of the cytomegalovirus-associated TCR beta chains recognize cytomegalovirus antigens. According to a later analysis, most CMV-associated TCR beta chains appeared to be HLA-restricted, and the HLA associations seemed to be driven largely by CMV exposure. It was suggested by the authors that the approach could potentially be generalized to other disease states and immunological phenotypes.

Library generation was performed with the immunoSEQ multiplex PCR assay. For the multiplex PCR, a mixture combining 60 forward primers for TCR Vbeta segments and 13 reverse primers for TCR Jbeta segments was used. Amplification of the CDR3 region of rearranged TCR beta genes was performed with a multiplex PCR assay on genomic DNA. On the Illumina HiSeq System, the amplified TCR beta libraries were sequenced as 87-base-pair reads. The authors' analysis ran thus. A later analysis tallied 75 million to 95 million unique TCR beta chains across the 700 or so repertoires, and 10 million to 11 million of those chains were shared by two or more donors. A nearest-neighbor algorithm error-corrected the raw reads and collapsed the reads into unique sequences, merging closely related sequences to remove PCR and sequencing errors. Alignment of CDR3 sequences to IMGT reference sequences was used to assign V, D and J gene segments. Each retained sequence needed at least a six-nucleotide match to both a V gene segment and a J gene segment. A rearrangement was called productive if the CDR3 had no stop codons and remained in frame with V and J, and every other rearrangement was called non-productive. Following IMGT convention, CDR3 was defined as the stretch from the second conserved V-encoded cysteine up to the conserved J-encoded phenylalanine. In an earlier analysis of around 640 of the donors, sequences lacking an unambiguous match to a single V gene segment were excluded. An earlier analysis of several hundred of the donors classified V segments as functional when productive rearrangements were above 56.7% and as segregating when the standard deviation between donors was above 5%. A statistical classification framework was built for diagnosing cytomegalovirus status from the catalog of TCR beta chain sequences. In a later analysis, TCR nucleotide sequences were compared against IMGT/GENE-DB human TR gene sequences so that V and J genes could be assigned. The TCRdist pipeline was used in a later analysis to assign CDR3 sequences and most-parsimonious VDJ recombination scenarios. In a later analysis, each TCR beta chain was defined by its CDR3 amino acid sequence together with its V-gene family, and reads lacking a unique V-gene family were excluded. As a way to deal with suspected cross-contamination and a sequencing artifact, a later analysis dropped nearly 600 nucleotide sequences that were highly shared and had low generation probability. In a later analysis, a clonal expansion index for each public chain was calculated from normalized within-repertoire ranks of inferred template counts. In a later analysis, generation probabilities were computed with a VDJ recombination model fitted to out-of-frame rearrangements, and the resulting probabilities were checked against IGoR. In a later analysis, hypergeometric tests were used to score TCR-TCR, TCR-HLA and TCR-CMV co-occurrence, with a repertoire-size bias correction applied to TCR pairs. False discovery rates were estimated in a later analysis by permuting HLA or CMV assignments 20 times. In a later analysis, co-occurring TCRs were grouped using DBSCAN, with TCRdist sequence similarity added in when clustering inside HLA-allele-positive subsets. Co-occurrence clustering excluded repertoires with fewer than 30,000 or more than 120,000 public chains, plus five with anomalous nucleotide sharing. The immuneACCESS repertoire file appears here via TCRdb, limited to in-frame rearrangements. These files lack a portion of the clones; in checked studies, under half of the deficit traces to unresolved V genes, and the cause of the others is not known. V and J calls plus clone size are reproduced from that table; the DNA served to infer D and trimming. The sample table shows approximately 100,000 clones, and 86% are seen once. Of the sample, about a tenth is held by the ten largest clones.

Relative to germline, V is 2 bases shorter and J is 0 bases shorter, with 7 bases between their ends. Via the germline V gene (reference sequence), CDR1 is MNHEY and CDR2 SMNVEV. There are 14 amino acids in the CDR3, from cysteine to phenylalanine inclusive. CDR3 DNA is the only sequence kept; it has 42 bases, read in frame from the first base. The sample was PBMCs. The rearranged segments are TRBV27 and TRBJ1-1; no D gene call is confident. The clonotype comes from a man aged 30 to 39 in good health and CMV-seropositive. This receptor carries the CDR3 CASSLAGMNTEAFF. The nucleotide sequence reads as follows: TGTGCCAGCAGTTTAGCGGGAATGAACACTGAAGCTTTCTTT.